These T cell receptor beta chains were read from a single sample in a study of shared clonotypes between healthy human individuals. The table came from immunoSEQ multiplex PCR; TCRdb's copy has only in-frame clones and leaves some out. The repertoire holds millions of clones, with 90% to 95% as singletons. The material sequenced was naive CD4+ T cells sorted from blood. The receptors were sampled from a man between 18 and 29 years old in good health. CDR3s include the opening cysteine and the closing phenylalanine or tryptophan. D genes are given only for firm matches. For some rows the clone size is stated as once, few or many, or as a class when expanded; others skip it.

>14|TRBD1|.|TRBJ2-5|TRBV5-1
TGCGCCAGCAGCCGAGAGGGGGCGCCTCAGACCCAGTACTTC
CASSREGAPQTQYF
>15|.|.|TRBJ2-1|TRBV2
TGTGCCAGCAGGGATCTCGGCGGGATGTACAATGAGCAGTTCTTC
CASRDLGGMYNEQFF
>12|.|.|TRBJ1-2|TRBV30
TGTGCCTGGATGGACCTCTCCTATGGCTACACCTTC
CAWMDLSYGYTF
>15|.|.|TRBJ2-6|TRBV28
TGTGCCAGCTGGGCGGGAAGCTCTGGGGCCAACGTCCTGACTTTC
CASWAGSSGANVLTF
>14|.|.|TRBJ1-2|TRBV6-1
TGTGCCAGCAGGACGACAGGAGCTAACTATGGCTACACCTTC
CASRTTGANYGYTF
>15|.|.|TRBJ2-3|TRBV7-6
TGTGCCAGCAGCTACAGAGTATCTAGCACAGATACGCAGTATTTT
CASSYRVSSTDTQYF
>13|.|.|TRBJ1-2|TRBV7-2
TGTGCCAGCAGCTTAGCCCGGACCTATGGCTACACCTTC
CASSLARTYGYTF
>15|TRBD1|.|TRBJ1-2|TRBV6-6
TGTGCCAGCAGGACCTTCCCGGGACAGGGGGGTGGCTACACCTTC
CASRTFPGQGGGYTF
>20|TRBD1|.|TRBJ1-2|TRBV15
TGTGCCACCAGCACATTCCCGGGAGCGCAGGGGGCAAAGTCACACTATGGCTACACCTTC
CATSTFPGAQGAKSHYGYTF
>15|.|.|TRBJ2-3|TRBV2
TGTGCCAGCAGTGAAGCCGCCGGGCAGTTAGATACGCAGTATTTT
CASSEAAGQLDTQYF
>14|.|once|TRBJ2-5|TRBV10-3
TGTGCCATCCGATCGTCGGTCAGAAACGAGACCCAGTACTTC
CAIRSSVRNETQYF
>13|TRBD1|once|TRBJ2-7|TRBV10-3
TGTGCCACCGGGGGACAGGGGATCTACGAGCAGTACTTC
CATGGQGIYEQYF
>15|.|.|TRBJ1-3|TRBV4-1
TGCGCCAGCAGCCAAGGGACTACTAATGGAAACACCATATATTTT
CASSQGTTNGNTIYF
>14|.|.|TRBJ2-2|TRBV27
TGTGCCAGCAGTTTATCATGGGGGACCGGGGAGCTGTTTTTT
CASSLSWGTGELFF
>12|.|.|TRBJ1-6|TRBV12-5
TGTGCCCAGACAGTATATAATTCGCCCCTCCACTTT
CAQTVYNSPLHF
>16|.|.|TRBJ2-2|TRBV11-2
TGTGCCAGCAGCTCCGAGAGGGGGGCCTATACTGGGGAGCTGTTTTTT
CASSSERGAYTGELFF
>15|TRBD2|.|TRBJ2-5|TRBV28
TGTGCCAGCAGGGAAGCGGGGGGTCCCCAAGAGACCCAGTACTTC
CASREAGGPQETQYF
>13|.|.|TRBJ2-4|TRBV28
TGTGCCAGCAGTTTGTGGCAGGGAGCCATTCAGTACTTC
CASSLWQGAIQYF
>15|.|.|TRBJ1-6|TRBV28
TGTGCCAGCAGTTTTCGTCAGGTAGAAGGCTCACCCCTCCACTTT
CASSFRQVEGSPLHF
>14|.|.|TRBJ1-1|TRBV11-2
TGTGCCAGCAGCTTCGTCCGACAGGCCTCTGAAGCTTTCTTT
CASSFVRQASEAFF
>13|.|.|TRBJ1-1|TRBV7-2
TGTGCCAGCAGCTTACTTCTTTATGGGGAAGCTTTCTTT
CASSLLLYGEAFF
>16|.|.|TRBJ2-7|TRBV5-1
TGCGCCAGCAGCTTGGAGGTTGTCGGGGTCTCCTACGAGCAGTACTTC
CASSLEVVGVSYEQYF
>16|TRBD2|.|TRBJ2-3|TRBV6-6
TGTGCCAGCAGTGCCTCTGGCGGGAGGGGTGGGGATACGCAGTATTTT
CASSASGGRGGDTQYF
>13|TRBD2|.|TRBJ2-7|TRBV7-9
TGTGCCAGCAGACTAGCGGGGGCATACGAGCAGTACTTC
CASRLAGAYEQYF
>14|.|.|TRBJ1-6|TRBV5-1
TGCGCCAGCAGCTTGAGTCCAGAGAATTCACCCCTCCACTTT
CASSLSPENSPLHF
>14|TRBD1|.|TRBJ1-6|TRBV7-9
TGTGCCAGCAGCTTAGGTCAGGGGGAGACACCCCTCCACTTT
CASSLGQGETPLHF
>15|TRBD1|.|TRBJ1-6|TRBV7-3
TGTGCCAGCAGCTTAACGGGACAGGGGAATTCACCCCTCCACTTT
CASSLTGQGNSPLHF
>13|.|.|TRBJ2-5|TRBV7-9
TGTGCCAGCAGCTCACGAGGGGACGAGACCCAGTACTTC
CASSSRGDETQYF
>13|TRBD2|.|TRBJ2-1|TRBV7-9
TGTGCCAGCAGCTTAGGGCGGGAGTATGAGCAGTTCTTC
CASSLGREYEQFF
>11|.|.|TRBJ1-2|TRBV6-5
TGTGCCAGCAGTCAGGGACAAAGCTACACCTTC
CASSQGQSYTF
>15|.|.|TRBJ2-2|TRBV9
TGTGCCAGCAGCCTGAGGGGAATCAACACCGGGGAGCTGTTTTTT
CASSLRGINTGELFF
>17|TRBD1|.|TRBJ1-6|TRBV6-1
TGTGCCAGCAGTGAGAGGACAGGGGGCTCCTATAATTCACCCCTCCACTTT
CASSERTGGSYNSPLHF
>14|TRBD1|.|TRBJ2-3|TRBV10-2
TGCGCCAGCACTCGAACAGGGGACACAGATACGCAGTATTTT
CASTRTGDTDTQYF
>14|.|.|TRBJ1-3|TRBV10-3
TGTGCCATCAGTGATCCCCGCTCTGGAAACACCATATATTTT
CAISDPRSGNTIYF
>15|TRBD2|.|TRBJ2-7|TRBV5-1
TGCGCCAGCAGCTCGGAGGGGACTAGCTCCTACGAGCAGTACTTC
CASSSEGTSSYEQYF
>14|.|.|TRBJ1-1|TRBV7-2
TGTGCCAGCAGACCCCGACAGCTTAACACTGAAGCTTTCTTT
CASRPRQLNTEAFF
>17|TRBD2|.|TRBJ2-3|TRBV7-2
TGTGCCAGCAGCTTAGCCGCCGGGGGGGGAAGCACAGATACGCAGTATTTT
CASSLAAGGGSTDTQYF
>15|TRBD2|.|TRBJ2-1|TRBV6-5
TGTGCCAGCCGAAACCCCGGGAGGTCGTACAATGAGCAGTTCTTC
CASRNPGRSYNEQFF
>16|TRBD2|.|TRBJ2-2|TRBV4-1
TGCGCCAGCAGCCAGATGACTAGCGGGGGGCCCGGGGAGCTGTTTTTT
CASSQMTSGGPGELFF
>14|.|.|TRBJ2-7|TRBV25-1
TGTGCCAGCAGTGAGGGACCAGCCTCCTACGAGCAGTACTTC
CASSEGPASYEQYF
>18|TRBD1|.|TRBJ2-2|TRBV5-1
TGCGCCAGCAGCCTGGACCCGGGACAGGGTGTTTTGGCCGGGGAGCTGTTTTTT
CASSLDPGQGVLAGELFF
>14|.|.|TRBJ2-7|TRBV11-2
TGTGCCAGCAGCTTCGGGAGCGTTGTCTACGAGCAGTACTTC
CASSFGSVVYEQYF
>14|.|.|TRBJ2-6|TRBV5-1
TGCGCCAGCAGCTTCGGGCACGGGGCCAACGTCCTGACTTTC
CASSFGHGANVLTF
>17|.|.|TRBJ2-5|TRBV11-3
TGTGCCAGCAGCCCGAAGACTCGGACCCAAGGCGGAGAGACCCAGTACTTC
CASSPKTRTQGGETQYF
>13|.|.|TRBJ1-2|TRBV5-8
TGTGCCAGCAGCTTGGCCCTGGCGGTTGGCTACACCTTC
CASSLALAVGYTF
>13|TRBD1|.|TRBJ2-7|TRBV27
TGTGCCAGCAGCCAGGGGGCGGTCTACGAGCAGTACTTC
CASSQGAVYEQYF
>17|TRBD1|.|TRBJ1-6|TRBV30
TGTGCCTGGAGTCCGGACAGGGGGCGCAAGGTGTATTCACCCCTCCACTTT
CAWSPDRGRKVYSPLHF
>16|TRBD1|.|TRBJ1-4|TRBV25-1
TGTGCCAGCAGTGTCCCTATGACAGGGACTAATGAAAAACTGTTTTTT
CASSVPMTGTNEKLFF
>15|.|.|TRBJ1-6|TRBV5-1
TGCGCCAGCAGCTTGTTCCAGTCCTATAATTCACCCCTCCACTTT
CASSLFQSYNSPLHF
>11|.|.|TRBJ1-2|TRBV29-1
TGCAGCGTTGAAGAAGGCTATGGCTACACCTTC
CSVEEGYGYTF
>16|.|.|TRBJ2-5|TRBV9
TGTGCCAGCAGCCGAGGGGGACTCAGGTACCAAGAGACCCAGTACTTC
CASSRGGLRYQETQYF